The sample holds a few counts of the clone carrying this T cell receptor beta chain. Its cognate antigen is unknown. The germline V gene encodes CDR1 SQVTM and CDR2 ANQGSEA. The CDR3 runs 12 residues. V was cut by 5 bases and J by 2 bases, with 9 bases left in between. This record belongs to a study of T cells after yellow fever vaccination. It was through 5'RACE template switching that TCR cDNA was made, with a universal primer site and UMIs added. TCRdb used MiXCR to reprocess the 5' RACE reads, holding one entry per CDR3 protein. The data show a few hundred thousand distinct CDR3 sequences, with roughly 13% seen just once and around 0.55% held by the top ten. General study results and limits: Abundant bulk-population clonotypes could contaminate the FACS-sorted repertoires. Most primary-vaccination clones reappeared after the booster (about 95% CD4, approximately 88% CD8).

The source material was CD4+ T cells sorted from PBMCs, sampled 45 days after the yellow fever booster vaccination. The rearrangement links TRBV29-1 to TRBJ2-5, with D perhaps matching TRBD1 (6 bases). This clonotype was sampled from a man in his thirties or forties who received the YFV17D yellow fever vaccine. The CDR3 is CSVMTGQETQYF. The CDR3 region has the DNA TGCAGCGTTATGACAGGTCAAGAGACCCAGTACTTC.